This is a list of T cell receptor beta chains from one sample in a study of beta chain features in type 1 diabetes. Profiling relied on immunoSEQ multiplex PCR, and the TCRdb table lists in-frame clones only, not all of them. Altogether 40,000 to 65,000 clones are present, 60% to 70% being singletons, with the ten largest covering 0.29%. Sequencing was carried out using stem cell memory CD4+ T cells from blood. The origin of the receptors is a woman in her 30s with type 1 diabetes. Each CDR3 is given with its conserved first and last residue. The order of the fields is D gene, V gene, J gene, clone size, CDR3 DNA, CDR3 protein. D genes are given only for firm matches. Clone sizes are given selectively: once, few, many, or a class where the clone is expanded.

TRBD1	TRBV15	TRBJ1-2	few	TGTGCCACCAGCAGGACCGGACAGGGGGGCTACACCTTC	CATSRTGQGGYTF
.	TRBV9	TRBJ2-5	.	TGTGCCAGCAGCGTTAGCCTAAGGGAGACCCAGTACTTC	CASSVSLRETQYF
TRBD1	TRBV19	TRBJ2-7	.	TGTGCCACCAAGTCCGGGACAGGAGGGTCCTACGAGCAGTACTTC	CATKSGTGGSYEQYF
.	TRBV10-3	TRBJ1-1	.	TGTGCCATCAGTGCAGGGGTGAACACTGAAGCTTTCTTT	CAISAGVNTEAFF
TRBD1	TRBV5-1	TRBJ1-1	.	TGCGCCAGCAGCACCACAGGGGGCGAAAGTCGAGCTTTCTTT	CASSTTGGESRAFF
.	TRBV28	TRBJ1-5	.	TGTGCCAGCAGAACGGGGACTTTACCCCAGCATTTT	CASRTGTLPQHF
TRBD2	TRBV9	TRBJ2-1	.	TGTGCCAGCAGCGTTTCTAGCGGGAGGGCCGTCTACAATGAGCAGTTCTTC	CASSVSSGRAVYNEQFF
.	TRBV4-1	TRBJ2-7	.	TGCGCCAGCAGCCAAGTCGCCAGGGGCAACGAGCAGTACTTC	CASSQVARGNEQYF
TRBD1	TRBV5-6	TRBJ2-7	.	TGTGCCACCGCTCGGACAGGCGTTTACGAGCAGTACTTC	CATARTGVYEQYF
.	TRBV7-2	TRBJ2-1	.	TGTGCCAGCAGCTTAGAACTAGTGCGTAATGAGCAGTTCTTC	CASSLELVRNEQFF
TRBD2	TRBV28	TRBJ2-7	.	TGTGCCAGCAGACCACGGACTAGCGCCTCCTACTACGAGCAGTACTTC	CASRPRTSASYYEQYF
.	TRBV6-6	TRBJ1-5	.	TGTGCCAGCAGTTACTCGGGCAATAGCAATCAGCCCCAGCATTTT	CASSYSGNSNQPQHF
.	TRBV6-1	TRBJ2-7	.	TGTGCCAGCAGTGAAGAGCACATCCTGGGGAGGCAGTACTTC	CASSEEHILGRQYF
.	TRBV5-6	TRBJ2-1	.	TGTGCCAGCAGCTTGGGAGGCGGAGGCGTGTCGGAGCAGTTCTTC	CASSLGGGGVSEQFF
TRBD1	TRBV7-2	TRBJ2-3	.	TGTGCCAGCAGCCCCCCGGGACAGGTCGTGGGCACAGATACGCAGTATTTT	CASSPPGQVVGTDTQYF
TRBD2	TRBV5-1	TRBJ2-1	.	TGCGCCAGCAGCTCTAGCGGGAATGACCTTGAGCAGTTCTTC	CASSSSGNDLEQFF
.	TRBV28	TRBJ2-3	.	TGTGCCAGCAGTACCCTAGGGGGTACAGCAGATACGCAGTATTTT	CASSTLGGTADTQYF
TRBD1	TRBV28	TRBJ1-2	.	TGTGCCAGCAGTTTACCGGGACAGGGGGCAGTAGGGTACACCTTC	CASSLPGQGAVGYTF
.	TRBV21-1	TRBJ2-7	.	TGTGCCAGCAGCAAGTGCGGACAGGGTTTTGAAGATTTGGACGAGCAGTACTTC	CASSKCGQGFEDLDEQYF
.	TRBV11-2	TRBJ2-2	.	TGTGCCAGCAGCTTAGTACTAGCCACCGGGGAGCTGTTTTTT	CASSLVLATGELFF
TRBD1	TRBV2	TRBJ1-2	few	TGTGCCATTTGGACAGGGAGTAGAGTCTATGGCTACACCTTC	CAIWTGSRVYGYTF
.	TRBV7-9	TRBJ1-2	.	TGTGCCAGCAGCTTAGGCCAGGGTGATGGCTACACCTTC	CASSLGQGDGYTF
.	TRBV18	TRBJ1-2	.	TGTGCCAGCTCACCACCGGAGACAGCCTATGGCTACACCTTC	CASSPPETAYGYTF
.	TRBV28	TRBJ2-5	.	TGTGCCAGCACCATTTACCGGGTCGGGGAGACCCAGTACTTC	CASTIYRVGETQYF
.	TRBV30	TRBJ1-1	few	TGTGCCAGGACAGAAATGAACACTGAAGCTTTCTTT	CARTEMNTEAFF
TRBD1	TRBV6-6	TRBJ2-7	.	TGTGCCAGCAGTTATAAGACAGGGCCCGGGCAGTACTTC	CASSYKTGPGQYF
.	TRBV9	TRBJ1-4	.	TGTGCCAGCAGCGTAGGGGGACCGGCGGGGGAAAAACTGTTTTTT	CASSVGGPAGEKLFF
TRBD1	TRBV7-9	TRBJ1-2	few	TGTGCCAGCAGCTCCGGACAGGGGGCTGTTGGCTACACCTTC	CASSSGQGAVGYTF
.	TRBV5-1	TRBJ1-2	.	TGCGCCAGCAGCTTGGAACAGGCCTATGGCTACACCTTC	CASSLEQAYGYTF
TRBD1	TRBV5-1	TRBJ1-5	.	TGCGCCAGCAGCTTGGGGGACAGCTCCAATCAGCCCCAGCATTTT	CASSLGDSSNQPQHF
TRBD2	TRBV4-1	TRBJ2-7	.	TGCGCCAGCAGCCAAGTGCTAGCGGGAGGACACGAGCAGTACTTC	CASSQVLAGGHEQYF
TRBD2	TRBV5-1	TRBJ2-7	.	TGCGCCAGCAGCTTGGGGGAGGGCTACGAGCAGTACTTC	CASSLGEGYEQYF
.	TRBV30	TRBJ2-1	.	TGTGCCTGGAGTGTACTGGTCGACAATGAGCAGTTCTTC	CAWSVLVDNEQFF
.	TRBV19	TRBJ2-7	.	TGTGCCAGTACCCCCAGCGGTAGCTCCTACGAGCAGTACTTC	CASTPSGSSYEQYF